Listed here is a single TCR beta chain. Its target is not known. The junction shows a germline mismatch at one end, possibly a read error. This record belongs to a study of CD8+CD57+ T cells in acquired aplastic anemia. For the study at large: Mean yield of DNA from sorted CD4+ and CD8+ cells was about 3.2 ug. The study, taken as a whole, reports: Shared by patients and controls, twenty-nine CD8+ CDR3s were abundant in patients.

CDR3 length equals 14 residues. Germline V gene lookup returns CDR1 DFQATT and CDR2 SNEGSKA (reference sequence). Genomic DNA acted as the template from which TCR beta VDJ combination and CDR3 sequence profiling were carried out. TCRdb ran MiXCR on the reads and lists one entry per CDR3 protein. Altogether 200,000 to 250,000 distinct CDR3 sequences are present, 30% to 35% being singletons, with the ten largest covering approximately 1.2%. The V gene is TRBV20-1, the J gene TRBJ1-4; D not certain. Material: sorted CD4+, CD8+, or CD8+CD57+ T cells (not recorded which) from PBMCs. This clonotype was obtained from a human donor in good health, serving as a control. The CDR3 coding sequence is TGCAGTGCTATTGCGCCACTAGCTAATGAAAGACTGTTTTTT. Amino acids: CSAIAPLANERLFF.